The rows below give T cell receptor beta chains drawn from one sample of a study of shared clonotypes between healthy human individuals. Method: immunoSEQ multiplex PCR; TCRdb's copy keeps in-frame clones and lacks some. The data hold around 650,000 clones, with roughly 95% observed a single time. Source material: naive CD8+ T cells sorted from blood. The receptors stem from a young woman in good health. Both conserved end residues are part of each CDR3. The order of the fields is J gene, clone size, V gene, D gene, CDR3 DNA, CDR3 protein. A D gene is named only where the DNA matches it firmly. Size tells how often a clone was seen (once, few, many) or the class of an expanded clone, and some rows leave it out.

j_gene: TRBJ2-7
abundance: .
v_gene: TRBV10-2
d_gene: .
CDR3nt: TGCGCCAGCAGTGATGGTCGGACCTACGAGCAGTACTTC
CDR3aa: CASSDGRTYEQYF

j_gene: TRBJ2-1
abundance: .
v_gene: TRBV27
d_gene: TRBD2
CDR3nt: TGTGCCAGCAGTCGGACTAGCGGATACAATGAGCAGTTCTTC
CDR3aa: CASSRTSGYNEQFF

j_gene: TRBJ1-3
abundance: .
v_gene: TRBV5-5
d_gene: .
CDR3nt: TGTGCCAGCAGTCTGTCGGTCACGGTCTCTGGAAACACCATATATTTT
CDR3aa: CASSLSVTVSGNTIYF

j_gene: TRBJ2-2
abundance: .
v_gene: TRBV7-9
d_gene: TRBD2
CDR3nt: TGTGCCAGCAGCTCTGGCGGGAGGCTAAACACCGGGGAGCTGTTTTTT
CDR3aa: CASSSGGRLNTGELFF

j_gene: TRBJ2-2
abundance: .
v_gene: TRBV29-1
d_gene: .
CDR3nt: TGCAGCGTTTTGCGGGACACCGGGGAGCTGTTTTTT
CDR3aa: CSVLRDTGELFF

j_gene: TRBJ2-2
abundance: .
v_gene: TRBV4-1
d_gene: .
CDR3nt: TGCGCCAGCAGCCCCAGCAACACCGGGGAGCTGTTTTTT
CDR3aa: CASSPSNTGELFF

j_gene: TRBJ2-7
abundance: .
v_gene: TRBV9
d_gene: .
CDR3nt: TGTGCCAGCAGCCCTCCCTACTCCTACGAGCAGTACTTC
CDR3aa: CASSPPYSYEQYF

j_gene: TRBJ2-7
abundance: .
v_gene: TRBV2
d_gene: .
CDR3nt: TGTGCCAGCAGTGGGCTTACCGGGAGTATTGCCGAGCAGTACTTC
CDR3aa: CASSGLTGSIAEQYF

j_gene: TRBJ1-4
abundance: .
v_gene: TRBV7-2
d_gene: TRBD1
CDR3nt: TGTGCCAGCAGCGGAGAGACAGGGTTTAAGACTAATGAAAAACTGTTTTTT
CDR3aa: CASSGETGFKTNEKLFF

j_gene: TRBJ2-1
abundance: .
v_gene: TRBV7-2
d_gene: .
CDR3nt: TGTGCCAGCAGCTACCGACAGGTTCTCTACAATGAGCAGTTCTTC
CDR3aa: CASSYRQVLYNEQFF

j_gene: TRBJ2-7
abundance: .
v_gene: TRBV9
d_gene: TRBD2
CDR3nt: TGTGCCAGCAGCGCGGGAGGGGAGTTCTCCTACGAGCAGTACTTC
CDR3aa: CASSAGGEFSYEQYF

j_gene: TRBJ2-3
abundance: .
v_gene: TRBV28
d_gene: TRBD2
CDR3nt: TGTGCCAGCAGTCCCCGGGGGGGCACAGATACGCAGTATTTT
CDR3aa: CASSPRGGTDTQYF

j_gene: TRBJ2-5
abundance: .
v_gene: TRBV9
d_gene: .
CDR3nt: TGTGCCAGCAGCGGGCGGACCAGCCAACCGGAGACCCAGTACTTC
CDR3aa: CASSGRTSQPETQYF

j_gene: TRBJ1-3
abundance: .
v_gene: TRBV4-1
d_gene: .
CDR3nt: TGCGCCAGCAGCCAACCACCCGGCCTCTCCGGAAACACCATATATTTT
CDR3aa: CASSQPPGLSGNTIYF

j_gene: TRBJ1-1
abundance: .
v_gene: TRBV28
d_gene: .
CDR3nt: TGTGCCAGCGCGGTGGGTGGGACTGAAGCTTTCTTT
CDR3aa: CASAVGGTEAFF

j_gene: TRBJ1-2
abundance: .
v_gene: TRBV5-4
d_gene: .
CDR3nt: TGTGCCAGCAGCTTGGGGGGGGCTGGGAATGGCTACACCTTC
CDR3aa: CASSLGGAGNGYTF

j_gene: TRBJ2-3
abundance: .
v_gene: TRBV27
d_gene: TRBD2
CDR3nt: TGTGCCAGCAGTCCCGTGGGACTAGCGGGAGTGACAGATACGCAGTATTTT
CDR3aa: CASSPVGLAGVTDTQYF

j_gene: TRBJ2-3
abundance: .
v_gene: TRBV19
d_gene: .
CDR3nt: TGTGCCAGTAGTATGGGGGTAGCGGACACAGATACGCAGTATTTT
CDR3aa: CASSMGVADTDTQYF

j_gene: TRBJ1-1
abundance: .
v_gene: TRBV6-5
d_gene: TRBD1
CDR3nt: TGTGCCAGCAGTTACTCCAGGACAGGGAACACTGAAGCTTTCTTT
CDR3aa: CASSYSRTGNTEAFF

j_gene: TRBJ2-1
abundance: .
v_gene: TRBV11-2
d_gene: TRBD2
CDR3nt: TGTGCCAGCAGCCCTAGCGGGAGCGAGGACAATGAGCAGTTCTTC
CDR3aa: CASSPSGSEDNEQFF

j_gene: TRBJ2-1
abundance: .
v_gene: TRBV27
d_gene: TRBD2
CDR3nt: TGTGCCAGCAGTGATCCGGGACTAGCGCGCAATGAGCAGTTCTTC
CDR3aa: CASSDPGLARNEQFF

j_gene: TRBJ1-1
abundance: once
v_gene: TRBV6-5
d_gene: .
CDR3nt: TGTGCCAGCAGTTACGACCACCCAACGAACACTGAAGCTTTCTTT
CDR3aa: CASSYDHPTNTEAFF

j_gene: TRBJ1-1
abundance: .
v_gene: TRBV7-9
d_gene: .
CDR3nt: TGTGCCAGCAGCCGGAATATCGGGATGAACACTGAAGCTTTCTTT
CDR3aa: CASSRNIGMNTEAFF

j_gene: TRBJ1-5
abundance: .
v_gene: TRBV2
d_gene: TRBD1
CDR3nt: TGTGCCAGCAGCGGGACAGTTAATAGCAATCAGCCCCAGCATTTT
CDR3aa: CASSGTVNSNQPQHF

j_gene: TRBJ2-3
abundance: .
v_gene: TRBV25-1
d_gene: .
CDR3nt: TGTGCCAGCAGTGGTAGCACAGATACGCAGTATTTT
CDR3aa: CASSGSTDTQYF

j_gene: TRBJ2-1
abundance: .
v_gene: TRBV29-1
d_gene: TRBD2
CDR3nt: TGCAGCGTACTCGGACTAGCGGGTTACAATGAGCAGTTCTTC
CDR3aa: CSVLGLAGYNEQFF

j_gene: TRBJ2-7
abundance: .
v_gene: TRBV13
d_gene: TRBD1
CDR3nt: TGTGCCAGCAGCGAAACAGGGACAGGTTATGCGCAGTACTTC
CDR3aa: CASSETGTGYAQYF

j_gene: TRBJ2-7
abundance: .
v_gene: TRBV5-1
d_gene: .
CDR3nt: TGCGCCAGCAGCTTGCCCCGGGACTCAAACCTCTACGAGCAGTACTTC
CDR3aa: CASSLPRDSNLYEQYF

j_gene: TRBJ2-7
abundance: .
v_gene: TRBV7-9
d_gene: TRBD2
CDR3nt: TGTGCCAGCAGCGCCAGGACTAGCGACGAGCAGTACTTC
CDR3aa: CASSARTSDEQYF

j_gene: TRBJ1-2
abundance: once
v_gene: TRBV27
d_gene: TRBD1
CDR3nt: TGTGCCAGCAGTTCCCGTGACAGGGAGAGGGATGGCTACACCTTC
CDR3aa: CASSSRDRERDGYTF

j_gene: TRBJ2-7
abundance: .
v_gene: TRBV6-1
d_gene: TRBD1
CDR3nt: TGTGCCAGCAGTGAGTCAGGGGGCCGGGAGCAGTACTTC
CDR3aa: CASSESGGREQYF

j_gene: TRBJ2-7
abundance: .
v_gene: TRBV27
d_gene: TRBD2
CDR3nt: TGTGCCAGCTCTAGCGGGAGTCGCGAGCAGTACTTC
CDR3aa: CASSSGSREQYF

j_gene: TRBJ2-7
abundance: .
v_gene: TRBV6-5
d_gene: .
CDR3nt: TGTGCCAGCAGTTTTCGGGGGCTCGCCTACGAGCAGTACTTC
CDR3aa: CASSFRGLAYEQYF

j_gene: TRBJ1-2
abundance: .
v_gene: TRBV28
d_gene: .
CDR3nt: TGTGCCAGCACCCCCGGATTTGTCTGGTTGGATGGCTACACCTTC
CDR3aa: CASTPGFVWLDGYTF

j_gene: TRBJ1-2
abundance: .
v_gene: TRBV27
d_gene: .
CDR3nt: TGTGCCAGCAGTGAAACAGGTCATAATGGCTACACCTTC
CDR3aa: CASSETGHNGYTF

j_gene: TRBJ2-5
abundance: .
v_gene: TRBV19
d_gene: TRBD2
CDR3nt: TGTGCCAGTGGGCTAGCGGTACAAGAGACCCAGTACTTC
CDR3aa: CASGLAVQETQYF

j_gene: TRBJ1-5
abundance: few
v_gene: TRBV21-1
d_gene: .
CDR3nt: TGTGCCAGCAGCAAAGGGAAGTATCAGCCCCAGCATTTT
CDR3aa: CASSKGKYQPQHF

j_gene: TRBJ2-7
abundance: .
v_gene: TRBV19
d_gene: .
CDR3nt: TGTGCCAGTAGTATAGATCCTGCCTACGAGCAGTACTTC
CDR3aa: CASSIDPAYEQYF

j_gene: TRBJ2-7
abundance: .
v_gene: TRBV11-2
d_gene: .
CDR3nt: TGTGCCAGCAGCTTAGGGACAAATCCCTACGAGCAGTACTTC
CDR3aa: CASSLGTNPYEQYF

j_gene: TRBJ1-2
abundance: .
v_gene: TRBV11-2
d_gene: .
CDR3nt: TGTGCCAGCAGCCAGCAGACAGACTACTATGGCTACACCTTC
CDR3aa: CASSQQTDYYGYTF

j_gene: TRBJ2-3
abundance: .
v_gene: TRBV4-1
d_gene: TRBD2
CDR3nt: TGCGCCAGCAGCCAGGAGAGTGGTAGCGGGAGATTGACAGATACGCAGTATTTT
CDR3aa: CASSQESGSGRLTDTQYF

j_gene: TRBJ2-5
abundance: .
v_gene: TRBV9
d_gene: TRBD1
CDR3nt: TGTGCCAGCAGCGCTGGGGGACAGAATCAAGAGACCCAGTACTTC
CDR3aa: CASSAGGQNQETQYF

j_gene: TRBJ2-3
abundance: .
v_gene: TRBV27
d_gene: TRBD2
CDR3nt: TGTGCCAAAATGGGGCCTCTAGCGGGAGAGTTAGATACGCAGTATTTT
CDR3aa: CAKMGPLAGELDTQYF

j_gene: TRBJ2-1
abundance: .
v_gene: TRBV4-1
d_gene: .
CDR3nt: TGCGCCAGCAGCCAACCCGTTTCGTCTAGCCCAAGAAGTGGTGAGCAGTTCTTC
CDR3aa: CASSQPVSSSPRSGEQFF

j_gene: TRBJ2-1
abundance: .
v_gene: TRBV6-1
d_gene: .
CDR3nt: TGTGCCCACTCCGGACTCGTGGAATACAATGAGCAGTTCTTC
CDR3aa: CAHSGLVEYNEQFF

j_gene: TRBJ2-1
abundance: .
v_gene: TRBV27
d_gene: .
CDR3nt: TGTGCCAGCAGTTCTACCTCCTACAATGAGCAGTTCTTC
CDR3aa: CASSSTSYNEQFF

j_gene: TRBJ2-2
abundance: .
v_gene: TRBV28
d_gene: TRBD2
CDR3nt: TGTGCCAGCACCTGGAGCGGGATAGGGGTCGGGGAGCTGTTTTTT
CDR3aa: CASTWSGIGVGELFF

j_gene: TRBJ2-5
abundance: .
v_gene: TRBV7-9
d_gene: TRBD2
CDR3nt: TGTGCCAGCGCCGTAGCGGGAGGTCTGATCGAGACCCAGTACTTC
CDR3aa: CASAVAGGLIETQYF

j_gene: TRBJ1-1
abundance: once
v_gene: TRBV28
d_gene: .
CDR3nt: TGTGCCAGCAGCCACGACGCAGGGTTTCGTACTGAAGCTTTCTTT
CDR3aa: CASSHDAGFRTEAFF

j_gene: TRBJ2-7
abundance: once
v_gene: TRBV4-1
d_gene: TRBD2
CDR3nt: TGCGCCAGCAGCCCCAGCGGGAGAGGCCACGAGCAGTACTTC
CDR3aa: CASSPSGRGHEQYF

j_gene: TRBJ2-5
abundance: .
v_gene: TRBV5-6
d_gene: TRBD2
CDR3nt: TGTGCCAGCAGCTTGGAGGATGCGGGAGTTGAGACCCAGTACTTC
CDR3aa: CASSLEDAGVETQYF

j_gene: TRBJ2-5
abundance: many
v_gene: TRBV5-6
d_gene: .
CDR3nt: TGTGCCAGCAGCTCGACGGTCGGAGAGACCCAGTACTTC
CDR3aa: CASSSTVGETQYF

j_gene: TRBJ2-1
abundance: .
v_gene: TRBV6-1
d_gene: .
CDR3nt: TGTGCCAGCAGTATTAACACCCCAGGGCATGAGCAGTTCTTC
CDR3aa: CASSINTPGHEQFF

j_gene: TRBJ2-1
abundance: .
v_gene: TRBV11-3
d_gene: .
CDR3nt: TGTGCCAGCAGCGCCATGGGGAATGAGCAGTTCTTC
CDR3aa: CASSAMGNEQFF

j_gene: TRBJ1-1
abundance: .
v_gene: TRBV6-6
d_gene: .
CDR3nt: TGTGCCAGCAGTTACGGCCCGACAGACGAAGCTTTCTTT
CDR3aa: CASSYGPTDEAFF

j_gene: TRBJ2-2
abundance: .
v_gene: TRBV9
d_gene: .
CDR3nt: TGTGCCAGCAGCATAGGAGGTACCGGGGAGCTGTTTTTT
CDR3aa: CASSIGGTGELFF

j_gene: TRBJ2-1
abundance: .
v_gene: TRBV9
d_gene: .
CDR3nt: TGTGCCAGCAGCGTGTTAGGGGAAAACAATGAGCAGTTCTTC
CDR3aa: CASSVLGENNEQFF

j_gene: TRBJ1-2
abundance: .
v_gene: TRBV5-6
d_gene: .
CDR3nt: TGTGCCAGCAGCCAAGGGACGGCCTCCTATGGCTACACCTTC
CDR3aa: CASSQGTASYGYTF

j_gene: TRBJ1-2
abundance: .
v_gene: TRBV6-5
d_gene: TRBD1
CDR3nt: TGTGCCAGCAGTAGGGGACAGGGGGGCCACTTC
CDR3aa: CASSRGQGGHF

j_gene: TRBJ2-7
abundance: .
v_gene: TRBV29-1
d_gene: .
CDR3nt: TGCAGCGTCCCCCCTTCCAAAGGGTTACTCTCTATGTACGAGCAGTACTTC
CDR3aa: CSVPPSKGLLSMYEQYF